This is a list of T cell receptor beta chains from one sample in a study of cytomegalovirus exposure and HLA in healthy donors. Measured with immunoSEQ multiplex PCR; TCRdb has only the in-frame clones, and not every one. The table lists some 180,000 clones, roughly four fifths of them singletons. The material sequenced was PBMCs. Every receptor here comes from a male donor in good health and CMV-seronegative. The CDR3 runs from the conserved cysteine through the conserved F or W. Fields, in order: J gene, D gene, V gene, clone size, CDR3 protein, CDR3 DNA. The D gene is left open where the match is weak. Clone size is given for some rows only: seen once, a few or many times, or a class if the clone is expanded.

J gene: TRBJ2-1; D gene: .; V gene: TRBV28; clone size: .; CDR3 protein: CASSLTREQFF; CDR3 DNA: TGTGCCAGCAGCCTTACTCGGGAGCAGTTCTTC
J gene: TRBJ1-5; D gene: .; V gene: TRBV2; clone size: .; CDR3 protein: CASSQNPPPGGNQPQHF; CDR3 DNA: TGTGCCAGCAGTCAAAACCCCCCCCCAGGGGGCAATCAGCCCCAGCATTTT
J gene: TRBJ1-3; D gene: TRBD1; V gene: TRBV19; clone size: once; CDR3 protein: CASKGDSRSGNTIYF; CDR3 DNA: TGTGCCAGTAAAGGGGACAGCCGCTCTGGAAACACCATATATTTT
J gene: TRBJ2-7; D gene: .; V gene: TRBV19; clone size: .; CDR3 protein: CASSPTGSPYEQYF; CDR3 DNA: TGTGCCAGTAGTCCTACGGGGTCCCCCTACGAGCAGTACTTC
J gene: TRBJ1-6; D gene: .; V gene: TRBV10-1; clone size: .; CDR3 protein: CASSKTGLGSPLHF; CDR3 DNA: TGCGCCAGCAGTAAGACAGGTCTCGGCTCACCCCTCCACTTT
J gene: TRBJ2-3; D gene: TRBD2; V gene: TRBV4-2; clone size: few; CDR3 protein: CASSQGGTSGVADTQYF; CDR3 DNA: TGTGCCAGCAGCCAAGGGGGGACTAGCGGGGTTGCAGATACGCAGTATTTT
J gene: TRBJ1-6; D gene: .; V gene: TRBV30; clone size: .; CDR3 protein: CAWTRGLGVVNSPLHF; CDR3 DNA: TGTGCCTGGACGAGAGGACTGGGAGTAGTTAATTCACCCCTCCACTTT
J gene: TRBJ1-5; D gene: .; V gene: TRBV5-1; clone size: .; CDR3 protein: CASSLSGVNQPQHF; CDR3 DNA: TGCGCCAGCAGCTTGTCGGGAGTCAATCAGCCCCAGCATTTT
J gene: TRBJ2-7; D gene: TRBD1; V gene: TRBV5-4; clone size: .; CDR3 protein: CASSSKTGTYEQYF; CDR3 DNA: TGTGCCAGCAGCTCAAAGACAGGGACCTACGAGCAGTACTTC
J gene: TRBJ2-2; D gene: .; V gene: TRBV10-3; clone size: .; CDR3 protein: CAITRQVETGELFF; CDR3 DNA: TGTGCCATCACCCGACAGGTTGAGACCGGGGAGCTGTTTTTT
J gene: TRBJ2-1; D gene: TRBD2; V gene: TRBV5-1; clone size: .; CDR3 protein: CASSLGRLAGGLLNEQFF; CDR3 DNA: TGCGCCAGCAGCCTCGGCCGACTAGCGGGGGGGCTTTTGAATGAGCAGTTCTTC
J gene: TRBJ1-5; D gene: .; V gene: TRBV7-9; clone size: few; CDR3 protein: CASSAPNQPQHF; CDR3 DNA: TGTGCCAGCAGCGCGCCTAATCAGCCCCAGCATTTT
J gene: TRBJ1-1; D gene: .; V gene: TRBV7-9; clone size: .; CDR3 protein: CSSSSSLGTLNTEAFF; CDR3 DNA: TGTTCCAGCAGCTCATCGTTAGGGACATTGAACACTGAAGCTTTCTTT
J gene: TRBJ2-1; D gene: .; V gene: TRBV19; clone size: .; CDR3 protein: CASSMGLFLNEQFF; CDR3 DNA: TGTGCCAGTAGTATGGGGCTATTTCTCAATGAGCAGTTCTTC
J gene: TRBJ2-1; D gene: TRBD2; V gene: TRBV7-3; clone size: .; CDR3 protein: CASTRTSGTYNEQFF; CDR3 DNA: TGTGCCAGCACCCGGACTAGCGGGACCTACAATGAGCAGTTCTTC
J gene: TRBJ2-3; D gene: TRBD2; V gene: TRBV10-3; clone size: .; CDR3 protein: CAISPGTSRTTDTQYF; CDR3 DNA: TGTGCCATCAGTCCCGGGACTAGCAGGACCACAGATACGCAGTATTTT
J gene: TRBJ1-5; D gene: .; V gene: TRBV6-5; clone size: .; CDR3 protein: CASRRGSSNQPQHF; CDR3 DNA: TGTGCCAGCAGAAGAGGGTCTAGCAATCAGCCCCAGCATTTT
J gene: TRBJ2-1; D gene: TRBD2; V gene: TRBV6-5; clone size: .; CDR3 protein: CASSLSGRSYNEQFF; CDR3 DNA: TGTGCCAGCAGTCTGAGCGGGAGGAGCTACAATGAGCAGTTCTTC
J gene: TRBJ1-5; D gene: TRBD1; V gene: TRBV28; clone size: few; CDR3 protein: CASSPGGTENQPQHF; CDR3 DNA: TGTGCCAGCAGTCCTGGTGGGACAGAAAATCAGCCCCAGCATTTT
J gene: TRBJ1-5; D gene: TRBD1; V gene: TRBV28; clone size: .; CDR3 protein: CASRRSGGSGQPQHF; CDR3 DNA: TGTGCCAGCAGGAGGTCAGGGGGTTCAGGTCAGCCCCAGCATTTT
J gene: TRBJ2-3; D gene: TRBD1; V gene: TRBV13; clone size: few; CDR3 protein: CASSPSGGDTQYF; CDR3 DNA: TGTGCCAGCAGCCCCTCAGGGGGAGATACGCAGTATTTT
J gene: TRBJ1-5; D gene: .; V gene: TRBV6-5; clone size: .; CDR3 protein: CASSYTGSSNQPQHF; CDR3 DNA: TGTGCCAGCAGTTACACAGGTTCTAGCAATCAGCCCCAGCATTTT
J gene: TRBJ2-1; D gene: TRBD2; V gene: TRBV4-1; clone size: few; CDR3 protein: CASSQEAGDKQFF; CDR3 DNA: TGCGCCAGCAGCCAAGAAGCGGGAGATAAGCAGTTCTTC
J gene: TRBJ2-1; D gene: .; V gene: TRBV7-3; clone size: .; CDR3 protein: CSSSYPGGQSYNEQFF; CDR3 DNA: TGTTCCAGCAGCTACCCTGGAGGGCAGTCCTACAATGAGCAGTTCTTC
J gene: TRBJ2-6; D gene: .; V gene: TRBV27; clone size: .; CDR3 protein: CASSFYSGANVLTF; CDR3 DNA: TGTGCCAGCAGTTTTTACTCTGGGGCCAACGTCCTGACTTTC
J gene: TRBJ2-1; D gene: .; V gene: TRBV27; clone size: few; CDR3 protein: CASSPRAYNEQFF; CDR3 DNA: TGTGCCAGCTCCCCCAGGGCCTACAATGAGCAGTTCTTC
J gene: TRBJ1-2; D gene: .; V gene: TRBV4-1; clone size: .; CDR3 protein: CASSPRRPYGYTF; CDR3 DNA: TGCGCCAGCAGCCCAAGGAGGCCCTATGGCTACACCTTC
J gene: TRBJ2-7; D gene: TRBD2; V gene: TRBV6-5; clone size: .; CDR3 protein: CASSWEGFGNYEQYF; CDR3 DNA: TGTGCCAGCAGCTGGGAGGGGTTCGGGAATTACGAGCAGTACTTC
J gene: TRBJ1-5; D gene: TRBD1; V gene: TRBV2; clone size: .; CDR3 protein: CASSSTGRNQPQHF; CDR3 DNA: TGTGCCAGCAGTTCGACAGGGAGGAATCAGCCCCAGCATTTT
J gene: TRBJ2-7; D gene: TRBD1; V gene: TRBV6-6; clone size: few; CDR3 protein: CASSYGDRGLDEQYF; CDR3 DNA: TGTGCCAGCAGTTACGGGGACAGGGGTCTCGACGAGCAGTACTTC
J gene: TRBJ2-1; D gene: .; V gene: TRBV5-4; clone size: .; CDR3 protein: CASSLGRGYYNEQFF; CDR3 DNA: TGTGCCAGCAGTTTGGGCAGGGGATACTACAATGAGCAGTTCTTC
J gene: TRBJ1-5; D gene: TRBD1; V gene: TRBV4-1; clone size: .; CDR3 protein: CASSQTSGQLNQPQHF; CDR3 DNA: TGCGCCAGCAGCCAAACTTCGGGACAGCTCAATCAGCCCCAGCATTTT
J gene: TRBJ2-6; D gene: TRBD2; V gene: TRBV29-1; clone size: .; CDR3 protein: CSVPSGGSGANVLTF; CDR3 DNA: TGCAGCGTTCCTAGCGGGGGATCTGGGGCCAACGTCCTGACTTTC
J gene: TRBJ2-1; D gene: TRBD2; V gene: TRBV7-2; clone size: .; CDR3 protein: CASSLISGGGSYNEQFF; CDR3 DNA: TGTGCCAGCAGCTTAATCTCGGGCGGGGGGTCCTACAATGAGCAGTTCTTC
J gene: TRBJ1-4; D gene: TRBD1; V gene: TRBV30; clone size: .; CDR3 protein: CAWKGQVSNEKLFF; CDR3 DNA: TGTGCCTGGAAGGGACAGGTCTCTAATGAAAAACTGTTTTTT
J gene: TRBJ1-2; D gene: TRBD1; V gene: TRBV10-3; clone size: few; CDR3 protein: CAISETRDRGSGGYTF; CDR3 DNA: TGTGCCATCAGTGAGACCAGAGACAGGGGGTCGGGTGGCTACACCTTC
J gene: TRBJ1-2; D gene: .; V gene: TRBV6-1; clone size: few; CDR3 protein: CASSEAHGRGYTF; CDR3 DNA: TGTGCCAGCAGTGAAGCCCATGGGAGAGGCTACACCTTC
J gene: TRBJ1-5; D gene: .; V gene: TRBV6-5; clone size: once; CDR3 protein: CATQEGVNQPQHF; CDR3 DNA: TGTGCCACCCAGGAAGGGGTCAATCAGCCCCAGCATTTT
J gene: TRBJ1-3; D gene: TRBD1; V gene: TRBV7-6; clone size: .; CDR3 protein: CASSHTGGAGNTIYF; CDR3 DNA: TGTGCCAGCAGCCACACAGGGGGAGCTGGAAACACCATATATTTT
J gene: TRBJ2-7; D gene: TRBD1; V gene: TRBV7-2; clone size: .; CDR3 protein: CASSLGQGAGEQYF; CDR3 DNA: TGTGCCAGCAGCTTAGGACAGGGGGCGGGAGAGCAGTACTTC
J gene: TRBJ2-5; D gene: .; V gene: TRBV11-3; clone size: few; CDR3 protein: CASSLGQQETQYF; CDR3 DNA: TGTGCCAGCAGCTTAGGTCAACAAGAGACCCAGTACTTC
J gene: TRBJ1-2; D gene: TRBD1; V gene: TRBV19; clone size: few; CDR3 protein: CATNPGQGARGYGYTF; CDR3 DNA: TGTGCGACTAATCCGGGACAGGGGGCGCGAGGCTATGGCTACACCTTC
J gene: TRBJ1-4; D gene: .; V gene: TRBV2; clone size: .; CDR3 protein: CASSEDSGNEKLFF; CDR3 DNA: TGTGCCAGCAGTGAAGATTCCGGGAATGAAAAACTGTTTTTT
J gene: TRBJ2-3; D gene: TRBD2; V gene: TRBV30; clone size: .; CDR3 protein: CASTGLAGVTDTQYF; CDR3 DNA: TGTGCCAGCACGGGACTAGCGGGAGTAACAGATACGCAGTATTTT
J gene: TRBJ2-3; D gene: TRBD1; V gene: TRBV6-5; clone size: few; CDR3 protein: CASSPGQARDTQYF; CDR3 DNA: TGTGCCAGCAGTCCGGGACAGGCGAGGGATACGCAGTATTTT
J gene: TRBJ2-1; D gene: TRBD2; V gene: TRBV28; clone size: .; CDR3 protein: CASRASSLAAYNEQFF; CDR3 DNA: TGTGCCAGCAGAGCAAGCAGCCTAGCGGCCTACAATGAGCAGTTCTTC